These 13 T cell receptor beta chains originate from one sample sequenced in a study of Ad26.COV2.S vaccination and SARS-CoV-2 variants. Profiling relied on immunoSEQ multiplex PCR, and the TCRdb table lists in-frame clones only, not all of them. This table has about 480,000 clones, approximately 88% appearing once. Treatment specified: roughly 18 received Ad26.COV2.S at low or high dose, single or two shots; about 5 received placebo; per-sample allocation not given. After the first vaccine or placebo injection, samples were drawn on day 63. This material consisted of peripheral blood, taken in a trial of Ad26.COV2.S vaccine versus placebo. All receptors come from a person between 18 and 65 years old who received the Ad26.COV2.S COVID-19 vaccine or a placebo.

The rearrangement uses TRBV10-3 and TRBJ2-7; 12 bases agree with TRBD1. V was pared by 4 bases and J by 3 bases, with 16 bases of the junction left unmatched. Looked up from germline, CDR1 is ENHRY and CDR2 is SYGVKD. The CDR3 spans 19 residues. As DNA, the CDR3 is TGTGCCATCAGTGCGGGGACAGGGGGCCCTTCTTTGGGGTACTACGAGCAGTACTTC. It codes for CAISAGTGGPSLGYYEQYF.

V usage is TRBV7-2 and J usage is TRBJ1-1, with D tentatively TRBD1 (5 bases). Germline CDR1 is SGHTA and CDR2 is FQGNSA. The CDR3 spans 17 residues. The V and J ends lost 5 bases and 5 bases respectively, with 24 bases between them. The CDR3 DNA reads as TGTGCCAGCAGCCTCGCCTTCCCGGGGCCCCGAAGAACTGAAGCTTTCTTT. Translation gives CASSLAFPGPRRTEAFF.

This chain uses TRBV23-1 with TRBJ2-7, with 8 bases aligning to TRBD1. TRBV23-1 is an ORF, with its function uncertain. The ends lost 7 bases at V and 5 bases at J; junction bases unmatched: 7. The CDR3 spans 13 residues. The DNA of the CDR3 is TGCGCCAGCACCCCGGAGACAGGGGACGAGCAGTACTTC. The encoded protein is CASTPETGDEQYF.

The rearrangement joins TRBV18 to TRBJ1-1; possible D gene TRBD1, 5 bases. This CDR3 comprises 13 residues. The V and J ends lost 8 bases and 1 base respectively, with 11 bases between them. Germline assignment: CDR1 KGHSH and CDR2 LQKENI. The CDR3 here is CASTPGPNTEAFF. DNA for the CDR3: TGTGCCAGCACCCCGGGACCGAACACTGAAGCTTTCTTT.

At least ten counts were recorded for this clone. The chain recombines TRBV6-5 with TRBJ2-2; D remains unclear. The V gene's germline CDR1 is MNHEY and CDR2 SVGAGI. The CDR3 loop spans 14 amino acids. Trimming shortened V by 6 bases and J by 5 bases, and 13 bases separated the two germline ends. Here the CDR3 reads CASRFQERTGELFF. The CDR3 DNA reads as TGTGCCAGCAGGTTCCAGGAACGGACCGGGGAGCTGTTTTTT.

The chain joins TRBV6-5 to TRBJ2-2; D tentatively reads TRBD1 or TRBD2 (5 bases each). The CDR3 covers 14 residues. Germline CDR1 reads MNHEY; CDR2 reads SVGAGI. Trimming cost V 9 bases and J 2 bases, with 13 bases left between them. CDR3 protein: CASRRDPNTGELFF. CDR3 bases: TGTGCCAGTCGCAGGGACCCCAACACCGGGGAGCTGTTTTTT.

The rearrangement joins TRBV19 to TRBJ1-1; D is undetermined. Trimming removed 6 bases at V and 0 bases at J, with 8 bases between. The CDR3 has 13 residues. Germline-derived CDR1 and CDR2 are LNHDA and SQIVND (reference sequence). As DNA, the CDR3 is TGTGCCAGTAGAGGGAGGGTGAACACTGAAGCTTTCTTT. This gives the protein CASRGRVNTEAFF.

The rearrangement joins TRBV18 to TRBJ1-3; D might be TRBD1 (6 bases). This CDR3 region has 14 residues. The ends were cut back, 3 bases at V and 6 bases at J, with 12 bases in the middle. The germline V gene has CDR1 KGHSH and CDR2 LQKENI. The CDR3: CASSPGGDPNTIYF. The CDR3 DNA follows: TGTGCCAGCTCACCCGGGGGCGATCCAAACACCATATATTTT.

The chain employs TRBV4-2 and TRBJ1-1, with D unclear. CDR1 LGHNA and CDR2 YNFKEQ come from the germline V gene. The CDR3 is 14 amino acids. The ends were cut back, 1 base at V and 3 bases at J, with 9 bases in the middle. The DNA of the CDR3 is TGTGCCAGCAGCCAAGTACGAGCACACACTGAAGCTTTCTTT. It specifies CASSQVRAHTEAFF.

The chain has TRBV5-4 and TRBJ2-7; the match to TRBD2 covers 9 bases. CDR1 and CDR2 from the germline V gene are SGHNT and YYREEE (reference sequence). V lost 0 bases and J lost 5; bases outside the gene matches: 6. The CDR3 runs to 15 residues. This CDR3 is CASSLVSGSFHEQYF. The CDR3 DNA is TGTGCCAGCAGCTTGGTTAGCGGGAGTTTCCACGAGCAGTACTTC.

The chain recombines TRBV7-2 with TRBJ2-7, with D possibly being TRBD1 or TRBD2 (5 bases each). Germline CDR1 is SGHTA and CDR2 is FQGNSA. This CDR3 contains 14 residues. Deletions cut 5 bases from V and 6 bases from J, with 17 bases between. CDR3 nucleotides: TGTGCCAGCAGCCCGGGACGGATCAGCGGCGAGCAGTACTTC. This codes for CASSPGRISGEQYF.

The chain uses TRBV6-1 and TRBJ2-3; D is unclear. The V gene's germline CDR1 is MNHNS and CDR2 SASEGT. CDR3 length: 16 amino acids. Trimming took 4 bases from V and 6 from J, leaving 20 bases between them. The CDR3 coding sequence is TGTGCCAGCAGTGGGAGCTCGGCTAGTTCATGGGATACGCAGTATTTT. Its translation is CASSGSSASSWDTQYF.

The chain combines TRBV15 with TRBJ2-5, with TRBD2 matching 8 bases. CDR1 and CDR2 (germline): LNHNV, YYDKDF (reference sequence). With V trimmed by 0 bases and J by 5 bases, 8 bases remained unmatched. The CDR3 has 16 residues. The CDR3 nucleotides read TGTGCCACCAGCAGAGATCGGCTAGCGGGTTTGGAGACCCAGTACTTC. This encodes CATSRDRLAGLETQYF. Together with reference TRBV15 and TRBJ2-5, the CDR3 gives the full variable domain: DAMVIQNPRYQVTQFGKPVTLSCSQTLNHNVMYWYQQKSSQAPKLLFHYYDKDFNNEADTPDNFQSRRPNTSFCFLDIRSPGLGDTAMYLCATSRDRLAGLETQYFGPGTRLLVL.